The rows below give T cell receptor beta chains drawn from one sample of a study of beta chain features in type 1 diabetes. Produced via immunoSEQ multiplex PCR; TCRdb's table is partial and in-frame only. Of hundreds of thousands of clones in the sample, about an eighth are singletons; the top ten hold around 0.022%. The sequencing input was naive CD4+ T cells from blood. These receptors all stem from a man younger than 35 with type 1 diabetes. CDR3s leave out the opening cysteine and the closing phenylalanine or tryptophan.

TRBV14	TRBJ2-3	ASSQANTDTQY
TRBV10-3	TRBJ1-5	AISESRDREGQPQH
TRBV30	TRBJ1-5	AWDKEAVGNQPQH
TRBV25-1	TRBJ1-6	ASSDDRASSYNSPLH
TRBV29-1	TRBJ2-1	SVERLLSYNEQF
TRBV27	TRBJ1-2	ASTPGTISGYT
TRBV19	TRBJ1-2	ASNTRGSDGYT
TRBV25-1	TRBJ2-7	ASIGRAGTGPSEQY
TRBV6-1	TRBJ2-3	ASSVWLNPSTDTQY
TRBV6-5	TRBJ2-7	ASSYGGGQY
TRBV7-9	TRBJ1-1	ASSLARGHTEAF
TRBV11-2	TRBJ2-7	ASSRPLGRGYTYEQY
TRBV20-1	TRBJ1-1	SASGTEAF
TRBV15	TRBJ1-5	ATSRDAKTKGYSNQPQH
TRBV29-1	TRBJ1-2	SVEWVANYGYT
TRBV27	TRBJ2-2	ASSSIAGANTGELF
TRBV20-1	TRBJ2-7	SAAATYEQY
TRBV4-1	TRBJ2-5	ASSQDGSDQY
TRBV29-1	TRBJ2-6	SVGPGSSGANVLT
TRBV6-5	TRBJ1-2	ASSYDGNYGYT
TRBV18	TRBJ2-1	ASSPVGGANEQF
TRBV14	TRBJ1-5	ASSQGAGDQPQH
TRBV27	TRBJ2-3	ASSLKGAGTDTQY
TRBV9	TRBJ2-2	ASSVDRETGELF
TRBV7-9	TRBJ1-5	ASSFTGGSQPQH
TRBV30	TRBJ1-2	AWSVYSGHGYT
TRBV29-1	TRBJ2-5	SVQVPQETQY
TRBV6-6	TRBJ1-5	ASSVHRGINQPQH
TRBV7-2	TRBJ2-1	ASSLGTSVNEQF
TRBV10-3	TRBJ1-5	AISESPNQPQH
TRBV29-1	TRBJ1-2	SVEDGQGYRTDGYT
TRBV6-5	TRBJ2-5	AIGQGQETQY
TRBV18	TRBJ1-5	ASSPLGGGYSNQPQH
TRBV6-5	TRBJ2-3	ASSSATGSDTQY
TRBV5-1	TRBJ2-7	ASSVGVMDEQY
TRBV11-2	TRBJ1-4	ASSHPGSEKLF
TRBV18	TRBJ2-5	ASSASRTSGSETQY
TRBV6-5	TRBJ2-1	ASSSSGASYNEQF
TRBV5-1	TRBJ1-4	ASSEGPVDNEKLF
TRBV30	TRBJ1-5	AWGTGIGNQPQH
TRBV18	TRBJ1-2	ASSPVPGPNYGYT
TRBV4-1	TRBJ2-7	ASSQASPYEQY
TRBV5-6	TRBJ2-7	ASSIMDRGLYEQY
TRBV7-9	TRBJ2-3	ASTFVLGGSDTQY
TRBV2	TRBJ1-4	ASNGFTTNEKLF
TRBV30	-	AWRTGFSYEQY
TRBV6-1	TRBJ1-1	ASREQGESTEAF
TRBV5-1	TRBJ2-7	ASSLTSGGSYEQY
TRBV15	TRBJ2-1	ATRPLGSSYNEQF
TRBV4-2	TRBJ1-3	ASNDAGQAGNTIY
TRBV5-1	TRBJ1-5	ASSLLGQGSNQPQH
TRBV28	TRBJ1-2	ASSLEGGRDYGYT
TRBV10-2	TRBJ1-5	ASTQGTHSNQPQH
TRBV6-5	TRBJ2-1	ASSYSGAEYNEQF
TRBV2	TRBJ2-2	ASSEGHTGELF